This T cell receptor (beta chain) was identified in a study of beta chain features in type 1 diabetes. Study-wide results and caveats: Researchers reported that naive, central memory and Treg TCRB repertoires appeared more similar in patients than in healthy donors. Any HLA-type effect on TCRB rearrangement remained unresolved here.

In this sample, this clone turned up a few times. The antigen is not known. cDNA synthesis used the whole RNA isolate, giving expressed TCRB sequences. Sequencing was performed with immunoSEQ multiplex PCR; in TCRdb, only in-frame clones are kept and a portion is missing. The sample contains around 320,000 clones, 14% of which appear only once. V lost 5 bases and J lost 6, with 20 bases in between. This CDR3 has 15 amino acids. CDR1 SGHTA and CDR2 FQGNSA come from the germline V gene. Purity exceeded 95% in all sorted populations. The sequence was collected from a young man in good health. The rearrangement uses TRBV7-2 and TRBJ2-7; TRBD1 might be the D (5 bases). Sample: central memory CD4+ T cells from blood. The CDR3 region has the DNA TGTGCCAGCAGCCTCATCGGACAAGGAATCTTCGAGCAGTACTTC. Residues: CASSLIGQGIFEQYF. The full variable domain, in which reference TRBV7-2 and TRBJ2-7 provide the parts outside the CDR3, is GAGVSQSPSNKVTEKGKDVELRCDPISGHTALYWYRQSLGQGLEFLIYFQGNSAPDKSGLPSDRFSAERTGGSVSTLTIQRTQQEDSAVYLCASSLIGQGIFEQYFGPGTRLTVT.